Described below is a single T cell receptor (beta chain) sequence and its context. The germline V gene encodes CDR1 MNHEY and CDR2 SVGAGI. This CDR3 has 16 amino acids. V gave up 4 bases and J gave up 1 base; unmatched junction bases: 6. The table came from immunoSEQ multiplex PCR; TCRdb's copy has only in-frame clones and leaves some out. Of some 83,000 clones in the sample, around 89% were seen once. The data belong to a study of blood T cell repertoires in COVID-19. The chain combines TRBV6-5 with TRBJ2-3, with 9 bases matching TRBD2. Sequenced sample: peripheral blood. The receptor was isolated from a man aged 55-75 years with acute or convalescent COVID-19. CDR3 region: CASSSAGGRGTDTQYF. CDR3 DNA: TGTGCCAGCAGTTCCGCGGGGGGGCGCGGCACAGATACGCAGTATTTT.